These 9 T cell receptor beta chains were all obtained from the same sample, sequenced in a study of T cell changes during pregnancy in multiple sclerosis (dated by TCRdb to the late 2010s). The library was built by means of the immunoSEQ multiplex PCR assay. In its TCRdb copy, this immuneACCESS table keeps in-frame sequences only and misses some clones. Where compared with another copy, unresolved V genes explain less than half of these, and the others have no known cause. The table for this sample lists about 69,000 clones; more than 85% of them were counted only once. Approximately 3.5% of the sample is held by the ten biggest clonotypes. The source material was peripheral blood, sampled before pregnancy. Source of these receptors: a female donor with multiple sclerosis, enrolled in a pregnancy study.

The chain joins TRBV7-9 to TRBJ1-1; D call uncertain. Germline CDR1 SEHNR, CDR2 FQNEAQ (reference sequence). V gave up 5 bases and J gave up 3 bases, with 19 bases separating them. The CDR3 is made up of 16 amino acids. The CDR3 region has the DNA TGTGCCAGCAGCCCCAGAGAGGGAAGAAGAGACACTGAAGCTTTCTTT. It codes for CASSPREGRRDTEAFF.

This rearrangement joins TRBV6-5 to TRBJ1-1; the D is unclear. CDR1 is MNHEY, CDR2 SVGAGI, per germline. V lost 2 bases and J 1 base, leaving 11 bases between the germline ends. CDR3 size: 15 residues. CDR3 DNA: TGTGCCAGCAGTTACGCGGTGAACGCGAACACTGAAGCTTTCTTT. Protein sequence: CASSYAVNANTEAFF.

This clone was observed once. The chain recombines TRBV6-7 with TRBJ1-1, with D unclear. TRBV6-7 is marked as an open reading frame, function uncertain. The V and J ends lost 2 bases and 5 bases respectively, with 24 bases between them. The CDR3 loop spans 18 amino acids. In nucleotides, the CDR3 is TGTGCCAGCAGTTACCCAGACCTACCGGCCGGGAGAGAGACTGAAGCTTTCTTT. Translation: CASSYPDLPAGRETEAFF.

The V gene is TRBV18, the J gene TRBJ1-4; D uncertain. The CDR3 is made up of 16 amino acids. Per the germline V gene, CDR1 is KGHSH and CDR2 is LQKENI. Trimming took off 1 base at V and 0 bases at J, with 9 bases between the two ends. The CDR3 DNA reads TGTGCCAGCTCACCACAGCCGGTTGCAACTAATGAAAAACTGTTTTTT. Amino acid sequence: CASSPQPVATNEKLFF.

The chain couples TRBV30 to TRBJ1-1; unclear D gene. This CDR3 spans 10 amino acids. In germline, CDR1 is GTSNPN, CDR2 SVGIG (reference sequence). Trimming took 3 bases from V and 11 from J, leaving 10 bases between them. The chain's CDR3 is CAWSGVLAFF. The CDR3 nucleotides read TGTGCCTGGAGCGGGGTTTTGGCTTTCTTT. Complete variable domain (other parts from reference TRBV30 and TRBJ1-1): SQTIHQWPATLVQPVGSPLSLECTVEGTSNPNLYWYRQAAGRGLQLLFYSVGIGQISSEVPQNLSASRPQDRQFILSSKKLLLSDSGFYLCAWSGVLAFFGQGTRLTVV.

V usage is TRBV12-5 and J usage is TRBJ1-1; no clear D gene. The ends were cut back, 7 bases at V and 7 bases at J, with 10 bases in the middle. Per the germline V gene, CDR1 is LGHNT and CDR2 is FRNRAP. CDR3 size: 11 residues. This CDR3 reads CASALRYEAFF. CDR3 DNA sequence: TGTGCTAGTGCTCTCCGGTATGAAGCTTTCTTT.

The CDR3 is CASSRTDYEQYF. The CDR3 bases are TGTGCCAGCAGTAGGACAGATTACGAGCAGTACTTC. The gene calls are TRBV6-6 and TRBJ2-7, with D possibly TRBD1 on 6 matching bases. With 5 bases removed from V and 4 bases from J, the gap between germline ends came to 9 bases. The length of the CDR3 is 12 residues. CDR1 MNHNY and CDR2 SVGAGI come from the germline V gene (reference sequence).

The chain combines TRBV5-1 with TRBJ1-3; D remains unclear. Germline loops: CDR1 SGHRS, CDR2 YFSETQ. The CDR3 contains 14 residues. V was shortened by 0 bases and J by 2 bases, with 6 bases between the two germline ends. DNA for the CDR3: TGCGCCAGCAGCTTGGGTACAGCTGGAAACACCATATATTTT. This codes for CASSLGTAGNTIYF.

CDR3 sequence (DNA): TGTGCCAGCAGCCCGCGACTAGCGGGAGGGAGAGATACGCAGTATTTT. It encodes CASSPRLAGGRDTQYF. The rearrangement links TRBV7-2 to TRBJ2-3; 14 positions match TRBD2. The CDR3 totals 16 residues. V was pared by 5 bases and J by 5 bases, with 6 bases of the junction left unmatched. Germline assignment: CDR1 SGHTA and CDR2 FQGNSA.